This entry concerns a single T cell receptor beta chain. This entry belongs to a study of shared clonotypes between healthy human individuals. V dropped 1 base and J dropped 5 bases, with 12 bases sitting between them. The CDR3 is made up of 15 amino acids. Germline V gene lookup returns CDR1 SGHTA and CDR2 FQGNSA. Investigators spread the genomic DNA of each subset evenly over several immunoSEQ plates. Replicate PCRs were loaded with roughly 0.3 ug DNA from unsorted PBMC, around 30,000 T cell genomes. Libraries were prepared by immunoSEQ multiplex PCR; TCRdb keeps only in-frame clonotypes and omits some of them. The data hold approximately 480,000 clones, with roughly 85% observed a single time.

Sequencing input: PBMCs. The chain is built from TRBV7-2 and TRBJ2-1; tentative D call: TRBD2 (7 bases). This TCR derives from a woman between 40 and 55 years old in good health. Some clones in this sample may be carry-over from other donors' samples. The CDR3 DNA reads TGTGCCAGCAGCTTAGATAGGGGGGGACACAATGAGCAGTTCTTC. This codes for CASSLDRGGHNEQFF.